This TCR beta chain stems from a study of Ad26.COV2.S vaccination and SARS-CoV-2 variants. Whole-study findings and limits: Using TCR breadth and depth analyses may have led to underestimated total T cell responses.

Germline V gene lookup returns CDR1 MDHEN and CDR2 SYDVKM. This CDR3 contains 13 residues. V gave up 3 bases and J gave up 2 bases, with 7 bases separating them. This clone has just a few counts. Its antigen is undetermined. This table comes from immunoSEQ multiplex PCR, and its TCRdb copy is limited to in-frame clones, with some not included. In the table there are 150,000 to 200,000 clones, roughly 89% of which are singletons. Specimen: peripheral blood, collected after recovery from COVID-19. This sequence joins TRBV28 and TRBJ2-5; the D is unclear. This TCR was sampled from a human donor who had recovered from COVID-19. In DNA form, the CDR3 reads TGTGCCAGCAGTTTTTTAGGGCAAGAGACCCAGTACTTC. It codes for CASSFLGQETQYF.